The rows below give T cell receptor beta chains drawn from one sample of a study of CD8+ T cells in alopecia areata. Method: immunoSEQ multiplex PCR; TCRdb's copy keeps in-frame clones and lacks some. The sample has 90,000 to 130,000 clones, around 50% seen once; the top ten hold 12%. The specimen comprised CD8+ T cells sorted from blood, sampled at week 24, from a patient treated with tofacitinib. These receptors were obtained from a human donor with alopecia areata. Each CDR3 is given with its conserved first and last residue. The D gene is left open where the match is weak. Size values are once, few and many counts, or a class for expanded clones, and some rows have none.

J,size,V,D,DNA,CDR3
TRBJ2-2,NA,TRBV5-4,NA,TGTGCCAGCAGCTTCTCCGGGGAGCTGTTTTTT,CASSFSGELFF
TRBJ2-3,few,TRBV5-1,TRBD1,TGCGCCAGCAGCTTGAATTACGACAGGGGACGGACAGATACGCAGTATTTT,CASSLNYDRGRTDTQYF
TRBJ2-7,NA,TRBV6-5,TRBD1,TGTGCCAGCAGCTCGCCCGGGACAGAATACGAGCAGTACTTC,CASSSPGTEYEQYF
TRBJ2-7,NA,TRBV12-5,NA,TGTGCTAGCACTAACAGCTACGAGCAGTACTTC,CASTNSYEQYF
TRBJ2-1,NA,TRBV4-3,NA,TGCGCCAGCAGCCAAGATGGGGACACTTACAATGAGCAGTTCTTC,CASSQDGDTYNEQFF
TRBJ2-6,once,TRBV2,NA,TGTGCCAGCAGTGAACGGACAGCGCGCTCTGGGGCCAACGTCCTGACTTTC,CASSERTARSGANVLTF
TRBJ2-5,few,TRBV6-5,TRBD2,TGTGCCAGCAGTGCCGGGGGGTACGAGACCCAGTACTTC,CASSAGGYETQYF
TRBJ2-5,NA,TRBV9,TRBD1,TGTGCCAGCAGCGGGCAGACAGGGAGTAAGACCCAGTACTTC,CASSGQTGSKTQYF
TRBJ1-1,NA,TRBV10-3,NA,TGTGCCATCAGTGAGGAGGTTACTGAAGCTTTCTTT,CAISEEVTEAFF
TRBJ2-1,NA,TRBV5-6,NA,TGTGCCAGCAGCTTGGGGGGGCCTGAGCAGTTCTTC,CASSLGGPEQFF
TRBJ1-5,few,TRBV30,NA,TGTGCCTGGAGTGATCAGGGCGGTCAGCCCCAGCATTTT,CAWSDQGGQPQHF
TRBJ2-2,few,TRBV11-1,TRBD1,TGTGCCAGCAAGGGGGCGTTCGCCGGGGAGCTGTTTTTT,CASKGAFAGELFF
TRBJ2-7,NA,TRBV9,NA,TGTGCCAGCAGCGTAGCGGGGTCTTACTCCTACGAGCAGTACTTC,CASSVAGSYSYEQYF
TRBJ1-2,NA,TRBV4-2,NA,TGTGCCAGCAGCCAAGGAACCGGTGGCTACACCTTC,CASSQGTGGYTF
TRBJ1-3,few,TRBV30,NA,TGTGCCTGGAGGAAGGGCGGGGAAAACACCATATATTTT,CAWRKGGENTIYF
TRBJ2-1,few,TRBV30,NA,TGTGCCTGGAGTGTACCCATGGAGGAGAACAATGAGCAGTTCTTC,CAWSVPMEENNEQFF
TRBJ1-6,NA,TRBV5-1,NA,TGCGCCAGCAGCTTGGAAGAGGCAGTATACTCACCCCTCCACTTT,CASSLEEAVYSPLHF
TRBJ2-7,NA,TRBV28,NA,TGTGCCAGCAGCTACAGCGGCACCTACGAGCAGTACTTC,CASSYSGTYEQYF
TRBJ1-2,once,TRBV14,TRBD1,TGTGCCAGCAGCCAAGAAGGGACAGGGGTTGTCTATGGCTACACCTTC,CASSQEGTGVVYGYTF
TRBJ1-1,NA,TRBV6-5,NA,TGTGCCAGCAGACTGTTCGCTGAAGCTTTCTTT,CASRLFAEAFF
TRBJ2-1,NA,TRBV11-2,NA,TGTGCCAGCAGCTCCCAACTGAGGCGCGGCGATGAGCAGTTCTTC,CASSSQLRRGDEQFF
TRBJ1-3,NA,TRBV29-1,NA,TGCAGCGCCCTCGGAAACACCATATATTTT,CSALGNTIYF
TRBJ2-7,NA,TRBV5-1,NA,TGCGCCAGCAGCCCCCCTCTGGCGGGACCGAACGCCTACGAGCAGTACTTC,CASSPPLAGPNAYEQYF
TRBJ2-2,NA,TRBV13,TRBD1,TGTGCCAGCAGAGATCCGGGACAGGGGTTTCTTGGGGAGCTGTTTTTT,CASRDPGQGFLGELFF
TRBJ1-4,NA,TRBV13,TRBD1,TGTGCCAGCAGCTTAGAGGGACAGGGGGAAGAAAAACTGTTTTTT,CASSLEGQGEEKLFF
TRBJ2-7,NA,TRBV14,NA,TGTGCCAGCAGCCAACTCGACCGGGACAAAGACTCCTACGAGCAGTACTTC,CASSQLDRDKDSYEQYF
TRBJ2-3,NA,TRBV6-4,TRBD1,TGTGCCAGCAGTGAGACAGGGGGTGGCACAGATACGCAGTATTTT,CASSETGGGTDTQYF
TRBJ2-1,NA,TRBV27,NA,TGTGCCAGCAGTCCCCTGGACAGTAGGAATGAGCAGTTCTTC,CASSPLDSRNEQFF
TRBJ2-5,NA,TRBV9,NA,TGTGCCAGCAGCCCCGGGGTGGAGGAAGGAGAGACCCAGTACTTC,CASSPGVEEGETQYF
TRBJ1-2,NA,TRBV28,TRBD1,TGTGCCAGCAGTCGACAGGGTACGATTGGGGGCTACACCTTC,CASSRQGTIGGYTF